The 20 T cell receptor beta chains below all came from one sample that was sequenced in a study of T cells after yellow fever vaccination. In TCRdb, the 5' RACE reads were re-called with MiXCR into one record per CDR3 protein. The sample has some 250,000 distinct CDR3 sequences, 6.9% seen once; the top ten hold roughly 0.9%. The specimen was CD4+ T cells sorted from PBMCs, collected 15 days after the yellow fever booster vaccination. These receptor sequences come from a man aged 25 to 40 who received the YFV17D yellow fever vaccine.

J is TRBJ2-3 and V is TRBV28, with 10 nucleotides matching TRBD2. The ends lost 6 bases at V and 1 base at J; junction bases unmatched: 4. The CDR3 totals 15 residues. Germline V gene data show CDR1 as MDHEN and CDR2 as SYDVKM. This chain's CDR3 is CASSLAGAGTDTQYF. The CDR3 DNA is TGTGCCAGCAGCCTAGCGGGAGCTGGCACAGATACGCAGTATTTT.

The sample holds a few counts of this clonotype. This chain uses TRBV18 with TRBJ1-1, with a possible D match to TRBD1 (6 bases). The CDR3 covers 14 residues. In germline, CDR1 is KGHSH, CDR2 LQKENI. Trimming removed 5 bases at V and 1 base at J, with 11 bases between. CDR3 protein: CASSVRTENTEAFF. As DNA, the CDR3 is TGTGCCAGCTCAGTTCGGACAGAGAACACTGAAGCTTTCTTT.

There are a few counts of this clonotype. V is TRBV7-6 and J is TRBJ2-2; 7 nucleotides match TRBD2. V dropped 2 bases and J dropped 0; count of bases not matched to a gene: 3. Germline CDR1 reads SGHVS; CDR2 reads FNYEAQ. The CDR3 consists of 16 residues. The CDR3 coding sequence is TGTGCCAGCAGCTTATTGGCGGGGGCGAACACCGGGGAGCTGTTTTTT. Translating it yields CASSLLAGANTGELFF.

J is TRBJ2-7 and V is TRBV5-1, with D perhaps matching TRBD1 (7 bases). There are 15 residues in the CDR3. Germline CDR1 reads SGHRS; CDR2 reads YFSETQ. V gave up 3 bases and J gave up 5 bases, with 18 bases separating them. CDR3 loop: CASSWGAGRGDEQYF. In nucleotides, the CDR3 is TGCGCCAGCAGCTGGGGTGCGGGCAGGGGGGACGAGCAGTACTTC.

The chain links TRBV20-1 to TRBJ2-1; no firm D call. The V and J ends lost 0 bases and 7 bases respectively, with 13 bases between them. The CDR3 consists of 14 residues. The germline V gene encodes CDR1 DFQATT and CDR2 SNEGSKA (reference sequence). The CDR3 region is CSARDVTVRNEQFF. CDR3 bases: TGCAGTGCTAGAGATGTGACGGTCAGGAATGAGCAGTTCTTC.

This clonotype was counted only a few times. The chain joins TRBV20-1 to TRBJ2-5; a possible D gene is TRBD2 (6 bases). Germline V CDR1 and CDR2: DFQATT, SNEGSKA (reference sequence). V lost 6 bases to trimming and J lost 5 bases, with 25 bases between them. The length of the CDR3 is 16 residues. The CDR3 DNA is TGCAGTGCCCCCGAACCAGCGGGTAGGACCCCTGAGACCCAGTACTTC. Its protein is CSAPEPAGRTPETQYF.

This clonotype was detected only a few times. CDR3 DNA sequence: TGTGCCTGGACGCTTTCGGGAGCAGCCTACGAGCAGTACTTC. It translates to CAWTLSGAAYEQYF. V usage is TRBV30 and J usage is TRBJ2-7; a possible D gene is TRBD2 (6 bases). The V end was cut by 4 bases, the J end by 2 bases, with 15 bases between. From germline, CDR1 is GTSNPN and CDR2 SVGIG (reference sequence). This CDR3 is 14 amino acids long.

The chain has TRBV20-1 and TRBJ2-5; 7 bases align to TRBD1. Per germline, CDR1 DFQATT and CDR2 SNEGSKA (reference sequence). This CDR3 region has 14 residues. J gave up 7 bases and V 6 bases, and 14 bases lay outside the gene matches. Written as DNA, the CDR3 is TGCAGTGCGTTAAGCGCGACAGGGAGCGGGACCCAGTACTTC. It specifies CSALSATGSGTQYF.

This chain links TRBV19 with TRBJ2-7; tentatively, D is TRBD1 (6 bases). The CDR3 runs 15 residues. From germline, CDR1 is LNHDA and CDR2 SQIVND (reference sequence). The V end lost 3 bases, the J end lost 7 bases, and 19 bases lay between the germline ends. CDR3 protein: CASSISRTGLGEQYF. In DNA, the CDR3 is TGTGCCAGTAGTATTTCAAGAACAGGGTTGGGGGAGCAGTACTTC. Based on the CDR3 plus reference TRBV19 and TRBJ2-7, the full variable domain is DGGITQSPKYLFRKEGQNVTLSCEQNLNHDAMYWYRQDPGQGLRLIYYSQIVNDFQKGDIAEGYSVSREKKESFPLTVTSAQKNPTAFYLCASSISRTGLGEQYFGPGTRLTVT.

This sequence joins TRBV5-6 and TRBJ1-1; no clear D. Trimming stripped 4 bases from V and 5 bases from J, with 15 bases between. The CDR3 is 14 amino acids. CDR1 SGHDT and CDR2 YYEEEE come from the germline V gene. This chain's CDR3 is CASSGVGDRTEAFF. The CDR3 bases are TGTGCCAGCAGCGGGGTCGGGGATCGGACTGAAGCTTTCTTT.

This clonotype was seen more than once but under ten times. The J gene is TRBJ1-5, the V gene TRBV7-2; D unclear. V gave up 9 bases and J gave up 5 bases, with 14 bases separating them. The CDR3 runs 13 residues. Germline values: CDR1 SGHTA, CDR2 FQGNSA. The CDR3 DNA reads TGTGCCAGTAGAAGCTTGGTGGATCAGCCCCAGCATTTT. Residues: CASRSLVDQPQHF.

The genes are TRBV19 and TRBJ2-1; possibly TRBD2 for D (6 bases). CDR3 length equals 18 residues. Germline V gene sequence: CDR1 LNHDA, CDR2 SQIVND (reference sequence). With 4 bases removed from V and 1 base from J, the gap between germline ends came to 20 bases. The CDR3 coding sequence is TGTGCCAGTAGTAGGGGTCCGGGACTTCACACGTCCTACAATGAGCAGTTCTTC. This translates into CASSRGPGLHTSYNEQFF.

The chain recombines TRBV28 with TRBJ1-5; D is possibly TRBD1 (5 bases). There are 14 residues in the CDR3. Trimming took off 7 bases at V and 3 bases at J, with 13 bases between the two ends. Germline-derived CDR1 and CDR2 are MDHEN and SYDVKM. The CDR3 sequence: CASTPGGTNQPQHF. The CDR3 region has the DNA TGTGCCAGCACCCCTGGGGGGACCAATCAGCCCCAGCATTTT.

The rearrangement joins TRBV7-2 to TRBJ1-1, with 7 nucleotides matching TRBD1. The V gene's germline CDR1 is SGHTA and CDR2 FQGNSA. The CDR3 extends over 14 amino acids. V was clipped by 5 bases and J by 2 bases; unmatched bases: 5. The CDR3 loop reads CASSPRQGNTEAFF. CDR3 nucleotides: TGTGCCAGCAGCCCGCGACAGGGCAACACTGAAGCTTTCTTT.

This clonotype was counted at least ten times. The gene calls are TRBV5-1 and TRBJ2-1; 10 bases fit TRBD2. The CDR3 has 14 amino acids. Germline values: CDR1 SGHRS, CDR2 YFSETQ. V lost 4 bases and J lost 7; bases outside the gene matches: 5. This chain's CDR3 is CASSVQTSGNEQFF. Written as DNA, the CDR3 is TGCGCCAGCAGCGTTCAGACTAGCGGGAATGAGCAGTTCTTC.

V and J are TRBV20-1 and TRBJ2-1, with D uncertain. The V and J ends lost 0 bases and 7 bases respectively, with 13 bases between them. The CDR3 has 14 amino acids. CDR1 is DFQATT, CDR2 SNEGSKA, per germline (reference sequence). The CDR3 DNA sequence: TGCAGTGCTAGAGATATAAGAGCATCGAATGAGCAGTTCTTC. This gives the protein CSARDIRASNEQFF.

The chain combines TRBV10-2 with TRBJ2-5; D possibly matches TRBD1 or TRBD2 (5 bases each). Germline-derived CDR1 and CDR2 are WSHSY and SAAADI. V dropped 7 bases and J dropped 5 bases, with 17 bases sitting between them. CDR3 length: 14 amino acids. CDR3 amino acids: CASIGTSFRETQYF. The CDR3 DNA reads TGCGCCAGCATTGGGACCTCCTTTCGGGAGACCCAGTACTTC.

This clonotype appeared many times. This rearrangement joins TRBV29-1 to TRBJ2-1; D gene unclear. From germline, CDR1 is SQVTM and CDR2 ANQGSEA. There are 12 residues in the CDR3. The V gene lost 1 base and the J gene lost 6 bases, with 7 bases spanning the gap. The CDR3 reads CSVEANSNEQFF. The CDR3 DNA follows: TGCAGCGTTGAAGCCAACAGCAATGAGCAGTTCTTC.

This clonotype was observed at least ten times. The gene calls are TRBV11-3 and TRBJ2-3, with D maybe TRBD1 (5 bases). The CDR3 consists of 15 residues. Trimming took 5 bases from V and 5 from J, leaving 17 bases between them. Germline CDR1 is SGHNT and CDR2 is YENEEA. The CDR3 spells CASSGPTEGIDTQYF. The DNA for the CDR3 is TGTGCCAGCAGCGGCCCGACAGAAGGAATAGATACGCAGTATTTT. Combining the CDR3 with reference TRBV11-3 and TRBJ2-3 gives the whole variable domain EAGVVQSPRYKIIEKKQPVAFWCNPISGHNTLYWYLQNLGQGPELLIRYENEEAVDDSQLPKDRFSAERLKGVDSTLKIQPAELGDSAVYLCASSGPTEGIDTQYFGPGTRLTVL.

Many counts were recorded for this clonotype. The chain uses TRBV2 and TRBJ2-7; D is undetermined. V was pared by 1 base and J by 3 bases, with 4 bases between. Germline lookup yields CDR1 SNHLY and CDR2 FYNNEI. The CDR3 extends over 12 amino acids. CDR3 DNA sequence: TGTGCCAGCAGTGAAGGCAGCTACGAGCAGTACTTC. This encodes CASSEGSYEQYF.